A single sample gave rise to the 2 T cell receptor beta chains below, sequenced in a study of blood T cell repertoires in COVID-19. Sequencing was performed with immunoSEQ multiplex PCR; in TCRdb, only in-frame clones are kept and a portion is missing. The sample lists some 240,000 clones; approximately 80% were seen once. What was sequenced was peripheral blood. The origin of the receptors is a human donor in a cohort sampled during active COVID-19.

V gene TRBV19 combines with J gene TRBJ1-5; D remains unclear. CDR1 is LNHDA, CDR2 SQIVND, per germline (reference sequence). The CDR3 loop spans 15 amino acids. V was clipped by 3 bases and J by 4 bases, with 13 bases between them. The CDR3 here is CASSISSRRNQPQHF. The CDR3 nucleotides read TGTGCCAGTAGTATTTCCTCACGTCGGAATCAGCCCCAGCATTTT.

The rearrangement links TRBV5-1 to TRBJ2-3; TRBD2 aligns across 7 bases. The CDR3 is made up of 15 amino acids. Germline assignment: CDR1 SGHRS and CDR2 YFSETQ. V trimming: 5 bases; J trimming: 9 bases; junction bases outside the gene matches: 15. CDR3 region: CASRKAGDRSGTQYF. The CDR3, as DNA: TGCGCCAGCAGGAAGGCGGGAGACCGATCGGGGACGCAGTATTTT.